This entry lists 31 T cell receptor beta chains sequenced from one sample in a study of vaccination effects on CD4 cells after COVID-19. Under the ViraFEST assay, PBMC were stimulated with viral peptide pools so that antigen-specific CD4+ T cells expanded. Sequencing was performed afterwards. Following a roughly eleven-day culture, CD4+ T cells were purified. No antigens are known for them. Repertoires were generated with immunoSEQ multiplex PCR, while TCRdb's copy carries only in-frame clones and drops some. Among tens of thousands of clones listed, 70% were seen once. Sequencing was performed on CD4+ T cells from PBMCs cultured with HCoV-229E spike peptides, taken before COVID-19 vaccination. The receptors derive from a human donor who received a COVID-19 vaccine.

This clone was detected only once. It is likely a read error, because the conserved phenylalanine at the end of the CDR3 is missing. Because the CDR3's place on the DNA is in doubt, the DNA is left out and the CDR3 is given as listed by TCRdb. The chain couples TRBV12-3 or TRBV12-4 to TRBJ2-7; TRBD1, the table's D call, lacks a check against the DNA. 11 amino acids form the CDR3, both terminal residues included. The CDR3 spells CASSSGQGMFL.

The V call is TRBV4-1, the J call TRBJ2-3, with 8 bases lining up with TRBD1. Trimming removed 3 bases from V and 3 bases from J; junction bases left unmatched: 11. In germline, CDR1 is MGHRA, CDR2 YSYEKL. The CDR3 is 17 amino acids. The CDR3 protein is CASSQSRDRSLTDTQYF. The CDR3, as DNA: TGCGCCAGCAGCCAGAGCAGGGACAGGTCCCTGACAGATACGCAGTATTTT.

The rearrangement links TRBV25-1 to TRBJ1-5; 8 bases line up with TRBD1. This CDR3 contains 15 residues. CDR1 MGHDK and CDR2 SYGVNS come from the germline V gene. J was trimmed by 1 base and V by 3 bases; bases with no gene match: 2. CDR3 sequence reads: CASSDRTGSNQPQHF. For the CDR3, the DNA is TGTGCCAGCAGTGATCGGACAGGGAGCAATCAGCCCCAGCATTTT.

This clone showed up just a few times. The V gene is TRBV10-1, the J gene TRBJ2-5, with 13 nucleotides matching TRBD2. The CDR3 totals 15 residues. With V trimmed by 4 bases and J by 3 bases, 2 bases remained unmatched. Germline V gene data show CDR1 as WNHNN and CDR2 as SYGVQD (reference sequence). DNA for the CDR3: TGCGCCAGCAGTGGGGGGACTAGCGGGAAAGAGACCCAGTACTTC. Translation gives CASSGGTSGKETQYF.

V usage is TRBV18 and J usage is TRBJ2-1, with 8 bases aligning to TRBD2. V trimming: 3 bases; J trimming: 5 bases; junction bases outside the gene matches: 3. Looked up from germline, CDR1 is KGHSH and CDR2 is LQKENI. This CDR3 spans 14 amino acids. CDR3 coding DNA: TGTGCCAGCTCACCGAAACTAGCGGACAATGAGCAGTTCTTC. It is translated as CASSPKLADNEQFF.

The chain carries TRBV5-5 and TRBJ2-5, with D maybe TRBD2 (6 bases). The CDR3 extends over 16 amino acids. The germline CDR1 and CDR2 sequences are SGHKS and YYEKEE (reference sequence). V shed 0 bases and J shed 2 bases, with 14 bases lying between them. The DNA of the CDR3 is TGTGCCAGCAGCTTGGCCCTACGCGCGGGGCAAGAGACCCAGTACTTC. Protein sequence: CASSLALRAGQETQYF.

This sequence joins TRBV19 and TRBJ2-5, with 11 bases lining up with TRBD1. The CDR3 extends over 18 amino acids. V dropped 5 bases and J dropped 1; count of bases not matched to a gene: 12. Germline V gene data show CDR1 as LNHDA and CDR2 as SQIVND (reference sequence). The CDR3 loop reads CASSPQNPGTGGQETQYF. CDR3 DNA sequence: TGTGCCAGTAGTCCCCAGAACCCCGGGACAGGGGGCCAAGAGACCCAGTACTTC.

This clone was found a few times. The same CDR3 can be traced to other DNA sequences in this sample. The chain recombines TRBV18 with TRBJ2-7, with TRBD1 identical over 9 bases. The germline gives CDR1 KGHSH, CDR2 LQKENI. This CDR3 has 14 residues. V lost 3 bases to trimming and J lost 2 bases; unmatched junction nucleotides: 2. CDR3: CASSPGTGPYEQYF. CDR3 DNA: TGTGCCAGCTCACCTGGGACAGGGCCCTACGAGCAGTACTTC.

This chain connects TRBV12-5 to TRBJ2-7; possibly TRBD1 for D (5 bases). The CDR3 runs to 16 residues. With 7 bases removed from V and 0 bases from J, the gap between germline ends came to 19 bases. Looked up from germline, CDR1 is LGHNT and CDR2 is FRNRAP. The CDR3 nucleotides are TGTGCTAGTGCCCCAGGTCAGGGTTCAAGCTCCTACGAGCAGTACTTC. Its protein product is CASAPGQGSSSYEQYF.

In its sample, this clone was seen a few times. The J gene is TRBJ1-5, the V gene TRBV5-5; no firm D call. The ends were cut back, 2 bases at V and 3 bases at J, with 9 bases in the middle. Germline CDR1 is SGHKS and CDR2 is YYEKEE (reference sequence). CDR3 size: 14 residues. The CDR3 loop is CASSFVGTNQPQHF. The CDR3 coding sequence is TGTGCCAGCAGCTTCGTCGGCACCAATCAGCCCCAGCATTTT. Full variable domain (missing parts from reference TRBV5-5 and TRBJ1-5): DAGVTQSPTHLIKTRGQQVTLRCSPISGHKSVSWYQQVLGQGPQFIFQYYEKEERGRGNFPDRFSARQFPNYSSELNVNALLLGDSALYLCASSFVGTNQPQHFGDGTRLSIL.

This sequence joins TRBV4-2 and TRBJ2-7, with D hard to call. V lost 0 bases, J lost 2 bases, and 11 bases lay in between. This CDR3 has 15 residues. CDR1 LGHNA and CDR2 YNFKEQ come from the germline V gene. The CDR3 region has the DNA TGTGCCAGCAGCCAAGATCTATCTCGAACCTACGAGCAGTACTTC. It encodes CASSQDLSRTYEQYF.

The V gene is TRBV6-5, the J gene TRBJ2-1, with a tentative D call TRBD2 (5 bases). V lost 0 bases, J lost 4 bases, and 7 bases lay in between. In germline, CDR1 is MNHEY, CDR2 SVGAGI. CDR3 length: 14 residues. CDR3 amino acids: CASSYSRVYNEQFF. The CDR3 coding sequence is TGTGCCAGCAGTTACTCGAGGGTTTACAATGAGCAGTTCTTC.

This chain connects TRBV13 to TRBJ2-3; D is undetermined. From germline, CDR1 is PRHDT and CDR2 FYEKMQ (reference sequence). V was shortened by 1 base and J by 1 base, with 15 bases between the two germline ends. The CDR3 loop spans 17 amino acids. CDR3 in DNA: TGTGCCAGCAGCTTAGTTCTCCCCCAATCCCGCACAGATACGCAGTATTTT. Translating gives CASSLVLPQSRTDTQYF.

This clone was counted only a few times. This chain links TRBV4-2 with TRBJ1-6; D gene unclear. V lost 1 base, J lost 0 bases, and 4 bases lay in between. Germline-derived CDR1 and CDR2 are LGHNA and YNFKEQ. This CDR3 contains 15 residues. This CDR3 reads CASSQGSSYNSPLHF. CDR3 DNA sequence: TGTGCCAGCAGCCAAGGGAGCTCCTATAATTCACCCCTCCACTTT.

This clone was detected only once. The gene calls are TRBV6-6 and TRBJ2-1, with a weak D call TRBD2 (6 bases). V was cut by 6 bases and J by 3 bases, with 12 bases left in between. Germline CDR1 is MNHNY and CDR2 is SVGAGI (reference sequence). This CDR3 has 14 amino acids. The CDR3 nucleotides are TGTGCCAGCAGGGAGGGCTCCAACTACAATGAGCAGTTCTTC. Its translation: CASREGSNYNEQFF.

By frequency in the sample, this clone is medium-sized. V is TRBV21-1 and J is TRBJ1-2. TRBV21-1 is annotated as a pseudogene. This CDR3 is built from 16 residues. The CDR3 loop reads CASSKKRGVRYYGYTF. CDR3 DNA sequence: TGTGCCAGCAGCAAAAAGAGGGGGGTGCGCTACTATGGCTACACCTTC.

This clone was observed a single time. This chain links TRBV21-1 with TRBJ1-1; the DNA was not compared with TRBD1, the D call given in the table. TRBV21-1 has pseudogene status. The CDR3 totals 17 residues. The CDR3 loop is CASSLQGARGMNTEAFF. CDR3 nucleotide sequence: TGTGCCAGCAGCTTACAGGGGGCGCGTGGTATGAACACTGAAGCTTTCTTT.

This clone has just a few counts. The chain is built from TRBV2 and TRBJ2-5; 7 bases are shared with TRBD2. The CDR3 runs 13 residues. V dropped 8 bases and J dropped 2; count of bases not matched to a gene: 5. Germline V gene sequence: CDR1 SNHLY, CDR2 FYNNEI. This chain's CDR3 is CASGMRGQETQYF. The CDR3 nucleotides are TGTGCCAGCGGGATGCGGGGGCAAGAGACCCAGTACTTC.

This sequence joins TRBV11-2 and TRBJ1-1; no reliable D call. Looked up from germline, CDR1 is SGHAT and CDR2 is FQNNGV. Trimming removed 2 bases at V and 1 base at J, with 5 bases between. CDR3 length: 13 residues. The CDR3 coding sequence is TGTGCCAGCAGCTTAACGGGGAACACTGAAGCTTTCTTT. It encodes CASSLTGNTEAFF.

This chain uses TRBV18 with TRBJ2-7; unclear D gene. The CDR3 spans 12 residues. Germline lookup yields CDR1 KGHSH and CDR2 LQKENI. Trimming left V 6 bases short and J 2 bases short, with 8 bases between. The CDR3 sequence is CASSQETYEQYF. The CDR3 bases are TGTGCCAGCTCGCAAGAGACCTACGAGCAGTACTTC.

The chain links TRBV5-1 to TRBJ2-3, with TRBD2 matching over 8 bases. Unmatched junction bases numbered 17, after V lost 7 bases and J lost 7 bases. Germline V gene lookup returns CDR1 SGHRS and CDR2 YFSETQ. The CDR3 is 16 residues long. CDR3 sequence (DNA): TGCGCCAGCCAAGATCGGGCGGGGGGCGGGTCTAATACGCAGTATTTT. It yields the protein CASQDRAGGGSNTQYF.

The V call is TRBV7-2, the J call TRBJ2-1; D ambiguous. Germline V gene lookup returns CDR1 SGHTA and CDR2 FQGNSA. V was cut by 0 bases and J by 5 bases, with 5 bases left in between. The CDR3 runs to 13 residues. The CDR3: CASSLAVNNEQFF. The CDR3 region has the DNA TGTGCCAGCAGCTTAGCAGTTAACAATGAGCAGTTCTTC.

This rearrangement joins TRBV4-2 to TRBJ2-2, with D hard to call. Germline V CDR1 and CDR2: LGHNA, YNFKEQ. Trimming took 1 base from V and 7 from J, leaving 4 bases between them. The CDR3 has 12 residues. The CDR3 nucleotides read TGTGCCAGCAGCCAAGGAGGCGGGGAGCTGTTTTTT. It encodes CASSQGGGELFF.

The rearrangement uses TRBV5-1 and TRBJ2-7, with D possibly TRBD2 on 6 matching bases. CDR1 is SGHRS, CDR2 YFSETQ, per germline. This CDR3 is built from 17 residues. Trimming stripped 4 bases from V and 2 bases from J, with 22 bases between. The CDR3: CASSTLSPSAGPYEQYF. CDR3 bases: TGCGCCAGCAGCACCTTATCCCCTAGCGCGGGGCCCTACGAGCAGTACTTC.

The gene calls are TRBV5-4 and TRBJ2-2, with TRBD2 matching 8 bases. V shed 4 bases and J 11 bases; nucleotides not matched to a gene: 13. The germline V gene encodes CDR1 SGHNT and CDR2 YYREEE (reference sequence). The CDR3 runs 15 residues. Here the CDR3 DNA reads TGTGCCAGCAGCCCCAAGGTTGGTAGCGGGGCAGAGCTGTTTTTT. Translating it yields CASSPKVGSGAELFF.

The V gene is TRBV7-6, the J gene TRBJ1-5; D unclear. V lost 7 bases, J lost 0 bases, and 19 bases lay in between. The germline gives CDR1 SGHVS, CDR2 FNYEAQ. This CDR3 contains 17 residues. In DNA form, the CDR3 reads TGTGCCAGCACCACTCCACCTTATAAAAATAGCAATCAGCCCCAGCATTTT. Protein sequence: CASTTPPYKNSNQPQHF. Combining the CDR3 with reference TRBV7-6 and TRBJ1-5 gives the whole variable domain GAGVSQSPRYKVTKRGQDVALRCDPISGHVSLYWYRQALGQGPEFLTYFNYEAQQDKSGLPNDRFSAERPEGSISTLTIQRTEQRDSAMYRCASTTPPYKNSNQPQHFGDGTRLSIL.

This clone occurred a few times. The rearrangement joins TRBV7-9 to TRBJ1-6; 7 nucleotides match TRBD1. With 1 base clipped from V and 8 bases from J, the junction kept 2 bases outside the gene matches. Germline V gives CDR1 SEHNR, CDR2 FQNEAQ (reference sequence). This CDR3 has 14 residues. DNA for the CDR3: TGTGCCAGCAGCTTAGTGCAGGGGGATTCACCCCTCCACTTT. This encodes CASSLVQGDSPLHF.

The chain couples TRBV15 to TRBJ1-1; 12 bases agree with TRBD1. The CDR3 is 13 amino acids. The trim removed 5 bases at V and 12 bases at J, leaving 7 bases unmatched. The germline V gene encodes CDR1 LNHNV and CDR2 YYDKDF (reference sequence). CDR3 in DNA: TGTGCCACCAGCTTCGGGACAGGGGGCCGAACTTTCTTT. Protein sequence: CATSFGTGGRTFF.

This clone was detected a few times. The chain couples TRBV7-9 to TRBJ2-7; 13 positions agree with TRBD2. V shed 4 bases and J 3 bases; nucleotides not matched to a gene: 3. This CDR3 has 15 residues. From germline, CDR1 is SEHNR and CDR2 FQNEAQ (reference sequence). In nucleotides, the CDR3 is TGTGCCAGCAGCTCCGGACTAGCGGGAGACTACGAGCAGTACTTC. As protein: CASSSGLAGDYEQYF.

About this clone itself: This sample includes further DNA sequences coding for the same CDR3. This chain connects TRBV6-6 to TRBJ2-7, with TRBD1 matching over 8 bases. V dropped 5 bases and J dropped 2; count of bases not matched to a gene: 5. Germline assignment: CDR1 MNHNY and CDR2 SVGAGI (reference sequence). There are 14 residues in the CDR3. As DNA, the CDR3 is TGTGCCAGCAGTCCCGGGACAGGCCCCTACGAGCAGTACTTC. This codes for CASSPGTGPYEQYF.

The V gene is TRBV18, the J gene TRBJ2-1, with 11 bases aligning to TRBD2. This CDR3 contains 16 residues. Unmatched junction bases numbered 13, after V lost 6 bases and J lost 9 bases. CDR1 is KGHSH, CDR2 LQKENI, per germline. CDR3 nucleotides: TGTGCCAGCTCCAATTCGGCACTAGCGGGAGTGATTGAGCAGTTCTTC. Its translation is CASSNSALAGVIEQFF.